This TCR beta chain was recorded in a study of T cells expressing NK-cell markers. Study-level findings and limits: Whether the expanded NKG2C+ T cell clones recognized HCMV remained unclear.

Concerning this clonotype itself: The antigen remains undetermined.

TCRdb derives one entry per CDR3 protein from the 5' RACE reads, leaving out DNA. The sample data list a few hundred thousand distinct CDR3 sequences. Sequencing was done on a sample of blood T cells: a sorted CD56 or NKG2C T cell subset, CD4+ or CD8+ T cells, or bulk PBMC T cells (not recorded which). This receptor was obtained from a man aged 18-75 years in good health.

The CDR3: CASRSGGNRESYGYTF. The genes are TRBV5-1 and TRBJ1-2; the TCRdb call, TRBD1, lacks DNA for checking. Looked up from germline, CDR1 is SGHRS and CDR2 is YFSETQ. The CDR3 loop spans 16 amino acids. Full variable domain (outside the CDR3, taken from reference TRBV5-1 and TRBJ1-2): KAGVTQTPRYLIKTRGQQVTLSCSPISGHRSVSWYQQTPGQGLQFLFEYFSETQRNKGNFPGRFSGRQFSNSRSEMNVSTLELGDSALYLCASRSGGNRESYGYTFGSGTRLTVV.